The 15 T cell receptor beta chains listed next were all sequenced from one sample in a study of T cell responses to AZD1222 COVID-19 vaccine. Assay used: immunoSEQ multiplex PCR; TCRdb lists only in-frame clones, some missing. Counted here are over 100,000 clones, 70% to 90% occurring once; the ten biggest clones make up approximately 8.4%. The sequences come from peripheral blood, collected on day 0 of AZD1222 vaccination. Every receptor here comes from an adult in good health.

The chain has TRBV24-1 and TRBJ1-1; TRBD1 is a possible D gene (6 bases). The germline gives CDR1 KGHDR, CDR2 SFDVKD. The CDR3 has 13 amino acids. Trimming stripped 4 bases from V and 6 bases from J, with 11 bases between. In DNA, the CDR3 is TGTGCCACCAGTGACCCCGACAGGTCTGAAGCTTTCTTT. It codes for CATSDPDRSEAFF.

Written as DNA, the CDR3 is TGTGCCTGGAGACCCAGAGACACCGGGGAGCTGTTTTTT. This encodes CAWRPRDTGELFF. This chain uses TRBV30 with TRBJ2-2; D ambiguous. This CDR3 contains 13 residues. The germline CDR1 and CDR2 sequences are GTSNPN and SVGIG (reference sequence). Between the trimmed V and J ends, which lost 3 bases and 3 bases, there was a span of 8 bases.

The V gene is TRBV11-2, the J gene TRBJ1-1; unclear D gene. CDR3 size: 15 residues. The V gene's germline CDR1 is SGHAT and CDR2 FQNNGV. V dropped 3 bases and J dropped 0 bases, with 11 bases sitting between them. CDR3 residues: CASSFVGSMNTEAFF. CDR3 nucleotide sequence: TGTGCCAGCAGCTTTGTCGGGTCCATGAACACTGAAGCTTTCTTT.

The CDR3 nucleotides are TGTGCCAGCACCGTCAGCGGGTTGAACACTGAAGCTTTCTTT. This gives the protein CASTVSGLNTEAFF. The chain has TRBV3-1 (or the pseudogene TRBV3-2) and TRBJ1-1; no firm D call. Trimming shortened V by 7 bases and J by 0 bases, and 12 bases separated the two germline ends. Germline V gene sequence: CDR1 LGHDT, CDR2 YNNKEL (reference sequence). This CDR3 is built from 14 residues.

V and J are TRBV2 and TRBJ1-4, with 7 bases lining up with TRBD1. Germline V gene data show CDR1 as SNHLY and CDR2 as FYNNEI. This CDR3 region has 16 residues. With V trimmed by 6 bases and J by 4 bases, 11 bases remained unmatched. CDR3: CASSDHRDSINEKLFF. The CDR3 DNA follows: TGTGCCAGCAGCGACCACCGGGACAGCATTAATGAAAAACTGTTTTTT.

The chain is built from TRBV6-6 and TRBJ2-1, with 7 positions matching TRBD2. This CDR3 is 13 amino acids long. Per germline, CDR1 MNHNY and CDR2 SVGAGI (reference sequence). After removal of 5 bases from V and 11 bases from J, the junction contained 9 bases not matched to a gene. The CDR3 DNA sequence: TGTGCCAGCAGTCAAGCGGGGACCTTTAAGCAGTTCTTC. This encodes CASSQAGTFKQFF.

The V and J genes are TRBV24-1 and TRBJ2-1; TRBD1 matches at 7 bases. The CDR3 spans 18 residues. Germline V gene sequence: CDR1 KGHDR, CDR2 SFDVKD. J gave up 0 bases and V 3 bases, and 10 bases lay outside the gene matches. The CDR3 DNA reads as TGTGCCACCAGTGATCATGACAGGGCCTCCGGCTCCTACAATGAGCAGTTCTTC. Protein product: CATSDHDRASGSYNEQFF.

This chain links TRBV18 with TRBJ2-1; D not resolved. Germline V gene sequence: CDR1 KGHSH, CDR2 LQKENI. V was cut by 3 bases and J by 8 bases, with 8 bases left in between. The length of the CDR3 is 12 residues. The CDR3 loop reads CASSPSSDEQFF. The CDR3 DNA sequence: TGTGCCAGCTCACCCTCCAGTGATGAGCAGTTCTTC.

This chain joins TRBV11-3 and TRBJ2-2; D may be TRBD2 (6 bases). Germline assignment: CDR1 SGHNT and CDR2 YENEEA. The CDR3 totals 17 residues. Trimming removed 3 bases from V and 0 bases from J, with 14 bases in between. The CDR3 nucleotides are TGTGCCAGCAGCTTCTCGGGAGAACTAGCGAACACCGGGGAGCTGTTTTTT. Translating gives CASSFSGELANTGELFF.

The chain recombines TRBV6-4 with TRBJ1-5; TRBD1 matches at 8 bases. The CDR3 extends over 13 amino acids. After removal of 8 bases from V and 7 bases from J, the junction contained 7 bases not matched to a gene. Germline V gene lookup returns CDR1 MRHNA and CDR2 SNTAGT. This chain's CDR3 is CASGQGLGQPQHF. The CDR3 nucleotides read TGTGCCAGCGGACAGGGACTAGGGCAGCCCCAGCATTTT.

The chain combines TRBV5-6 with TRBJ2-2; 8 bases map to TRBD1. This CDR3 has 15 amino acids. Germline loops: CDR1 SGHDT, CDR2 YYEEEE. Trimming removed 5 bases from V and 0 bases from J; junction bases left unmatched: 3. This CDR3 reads CASRPDRANTGELFF. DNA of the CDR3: TGTGCCAGCAGACCGGACAGGGCGAACACCGGGGAGCTGTTTTTT. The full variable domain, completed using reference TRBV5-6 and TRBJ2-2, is DAGVTQSPTHLIKTRGQQVTLRCSPKSGHDTVSWYQQALGQGPQFIFQYYEEEERQRGNFPDRFSGHQFPNYSSELNVNALLLGDSALYLCASRPDRANTGELFFGEGSRLTVL.

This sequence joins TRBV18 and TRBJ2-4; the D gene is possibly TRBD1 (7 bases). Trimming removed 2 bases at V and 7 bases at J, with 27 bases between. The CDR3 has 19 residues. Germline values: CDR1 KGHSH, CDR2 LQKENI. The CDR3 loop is CASSPRDRTTSLVHNIQYF. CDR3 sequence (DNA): TGTGCCAGCTCACCAAGGGACAGAACTACTAGCCTGGTCCATAACATTCAGTACTTC. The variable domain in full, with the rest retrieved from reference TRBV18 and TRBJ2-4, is NAGVMQNPRHLVRRRGQEARLRCSPMKGHSHVYWYRQLPEEGLKFMVYLQKENIIDESGMPKERFSAEFPKEGPSILRIQQVVRGDSAAYFCASSPRDRTTSLVHNIQYFGAGTRLSVL.

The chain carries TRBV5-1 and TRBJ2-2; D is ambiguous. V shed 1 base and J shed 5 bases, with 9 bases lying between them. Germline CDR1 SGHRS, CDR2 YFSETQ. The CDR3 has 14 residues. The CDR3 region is CASSLRIETGELFF. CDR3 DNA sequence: TGCGCCAGCAGCTTGAGGATAGAAACCGGGGAGCTGTTTTTT.

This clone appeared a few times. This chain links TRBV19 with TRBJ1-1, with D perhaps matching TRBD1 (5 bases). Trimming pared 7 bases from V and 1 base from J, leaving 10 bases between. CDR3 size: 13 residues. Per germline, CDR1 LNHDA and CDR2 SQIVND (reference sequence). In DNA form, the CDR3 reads TGTGCCAGTAACAGGCAGCCGAACACTGAAGCTTTCTTT. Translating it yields CASNRQPNTEAFF.

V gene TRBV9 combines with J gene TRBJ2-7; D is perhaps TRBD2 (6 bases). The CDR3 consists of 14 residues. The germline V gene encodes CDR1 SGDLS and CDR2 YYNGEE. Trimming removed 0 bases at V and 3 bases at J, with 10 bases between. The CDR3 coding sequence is TGTGCCAGCAGCGTAGAGGCTAGCGACTACGAGCAGTACTTC. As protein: CASSVEASDYEQYF.